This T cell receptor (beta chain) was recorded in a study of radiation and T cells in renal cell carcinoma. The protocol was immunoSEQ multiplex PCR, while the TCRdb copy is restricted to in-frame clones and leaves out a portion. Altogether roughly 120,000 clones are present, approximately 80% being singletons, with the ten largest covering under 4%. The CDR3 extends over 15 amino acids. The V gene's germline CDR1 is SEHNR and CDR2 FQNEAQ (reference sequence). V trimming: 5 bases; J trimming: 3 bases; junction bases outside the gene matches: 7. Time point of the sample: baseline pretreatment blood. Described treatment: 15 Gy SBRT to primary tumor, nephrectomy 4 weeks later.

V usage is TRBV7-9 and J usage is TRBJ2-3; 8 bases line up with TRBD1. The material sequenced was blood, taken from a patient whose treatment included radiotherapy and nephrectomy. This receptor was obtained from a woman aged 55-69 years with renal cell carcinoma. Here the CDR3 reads CASSTGQGGTDTQYF. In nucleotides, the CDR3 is TGTGCCAGCAGCACTGGACAGGGCGGAACAGATACGCAGTATTTT. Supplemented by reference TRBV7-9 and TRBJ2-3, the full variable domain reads DTGVSQNPRHKITKRGQNVTFRCDPISEHNRLYWYRQTLGQGPEFLTYFQNEAQLEKSRLLSDRFSAERPKGSFSTLEIQRTEQGDSAMYLCASSTGQGGTDTQYFGPGTRLTVL.